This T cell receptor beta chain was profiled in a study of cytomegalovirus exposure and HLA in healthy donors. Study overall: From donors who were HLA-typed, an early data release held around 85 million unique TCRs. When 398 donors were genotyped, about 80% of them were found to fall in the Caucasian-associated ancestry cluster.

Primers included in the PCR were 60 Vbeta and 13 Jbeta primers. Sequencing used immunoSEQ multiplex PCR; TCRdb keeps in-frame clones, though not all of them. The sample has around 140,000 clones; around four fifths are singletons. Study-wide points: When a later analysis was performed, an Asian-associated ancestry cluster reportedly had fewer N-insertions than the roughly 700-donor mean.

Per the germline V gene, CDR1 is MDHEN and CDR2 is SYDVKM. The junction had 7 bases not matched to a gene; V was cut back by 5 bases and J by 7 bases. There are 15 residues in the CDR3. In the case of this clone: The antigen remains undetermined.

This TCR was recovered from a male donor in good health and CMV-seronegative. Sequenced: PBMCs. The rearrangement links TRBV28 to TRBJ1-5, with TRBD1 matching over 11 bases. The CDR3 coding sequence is TGTGCCAGCAGTAGGACAGGGGGCGCCCGGCAGCCCCAGCATTTT. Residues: CASSRTGGARQPQHF.